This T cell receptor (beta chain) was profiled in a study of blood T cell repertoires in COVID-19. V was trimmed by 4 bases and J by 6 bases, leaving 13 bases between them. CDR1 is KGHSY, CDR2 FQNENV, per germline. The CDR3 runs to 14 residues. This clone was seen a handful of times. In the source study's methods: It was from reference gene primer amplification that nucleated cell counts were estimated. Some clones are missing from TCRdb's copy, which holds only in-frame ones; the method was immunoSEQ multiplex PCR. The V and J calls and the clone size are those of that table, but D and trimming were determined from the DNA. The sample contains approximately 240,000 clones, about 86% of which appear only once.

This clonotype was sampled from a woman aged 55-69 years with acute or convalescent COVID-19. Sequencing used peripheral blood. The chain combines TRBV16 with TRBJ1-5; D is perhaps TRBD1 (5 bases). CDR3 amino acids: CASSLTQGVQPQHF. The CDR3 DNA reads TGTGCCAGCAGCCTCACGCAAGGGGTTCAGCCCCAGCATTTT.